The source of this T cell receptor (beta chain) is a study of cytomegalovirus exposure and HLA in healthy donors. As for the donors, each was a healthy bone marrow donor. 60 Vbeta and 13 Jbeta primers were used in PCR. Generated by immunoSEQ multiplex PCR, the TCRdb table keeps only in-frame clones and is missing some. The data contain around 150,000 clones, 65% to 80% of them singletons. In this sample, this clone turned up a few times. Germline V CDR1 and CDR2: SEHNR, FQNEAQ (reference sequence). The CDR3 runs to 14 residues. J gave up 3 bases and V 2 bases, and 4 bases lay outside the gene matches. The sequence was collected from a human donor in good health. This chain links TRBV7-9 with TRBJ2-7; 7 nucleotides align to TRBD1. The sequenced sample consisted of PBMCs. CDR3: CASSLNRGIYEQYF. CDR3 DNA: TGTGCCAGCAGCTTAAACAGGGGCATCTACGAGCAGTACTTC.